Listed here are 12 T cell receptor beta chains from one sample, sequenced in a study of T cell repertoires in cytomegalovirus infection. TCRdb itself ran the reads through MiXCR, one entry per CDR3 protein. This repertoire shows hundreds of thousands of distinct CDR3 sequences, about 17% found once; its top ten account for around 13%. The sequenced sample was PBMCs. Receptor source: a human donor in good health (CMV status not recorded). Some clones in this sample may be carry-over from other donors' samples.

This clonotype was counted many times. This chain links TRBV7-2 with TRBJ2-3; TRBD1 matches at 9 bases. Trimming removed 7 bases from V and 7 bases from J; junction bases left unmatched: 12. The CDR3 covers 15 residues. Germline CDR1 reads SGHTA; CDR2 reads FQGNSA. CDR3 coding DNA: TGTGCCAGCAAGGAAGACAGGGGGGGCGCGCATACGCAGTATTTT. Protein product: CASKEDRGGAHTQYF.

This clonotype was seen at least ten times. The CDR3 DNA reads TGTGCCAGCAGTGGTTCAGAGAATTCACCCCTCCACTTT. Translating it yields CASSGSENSPLHF. The gene calls are TRBV2 and TRBJ1-6; D gene uncertain. This CDR3 comprises 13 residues. Germline loops: CDR1 SNHLY, CDR2 FYNNEI. Trimming removed 4 bases from V and 7 bases from J, with 8 bases in between.

Details on this clonotype: An end of the junction differs from the germline gene, which may be a read error. The chain employs TRBV24-1 and TRBJ2-3; no firm D call. The CDR3 has 13 amino acids. The germline V gene encodes CDR1 KGHDR and CDR2 SFDVKD. CDR3 sequence reads: CATSGVGTDTQYF. The DNA of the CDR3 is TGTGCCACTAGTGGCGTGGGGACAGATACGCAGTATTTT.

V and J are TRBV7-9 and TRBJ2-3; 10 nucleotides line up with TRBD1. The CDR3 has 17 amino acids. CDR1 SEHNR and CDR2 FQNEAQ come from the germline V gene (reference sequence). V was clipped by 4 bases and J by 3 bases; unmatched bases: 10. Written as DNA, the CDR3 is TGTGCCAGCAGCTCATCTCCGGGACAGGGGACTACAGATACGCAGTATTTT. Protein sequence: CASSSSPGQGTTDTQYF.

V gene TRBV6-5 combines with J gene TRBJ2-3; D not certain. V was pared by 2 bases and J by 6 bases, with 9 bases between. Germline CDR1 MNHEY, CDR2 SVGAGI. The CDR3 length is 13 residues. The CDR3 loop is CASSYNTADTQYF. As DNA, the CDR3 is TGTGCCAGCAGTTACAACACAGCTGATACGCAGTATTTT.

This clonotype was recorded many times. The J gene is TRBJ1-1, the V gene TRBV19; TRBD1 might be the D (5 bases). Germline values: CDR1 LNHDA, CDR2 SQIVND (reference sequence). CDR3 length: 15 residues. V lost 0 bases to trimming and J lost 6 bases, with 14 bases between them. DNA of the CDR3: TGTGCCAGTAGTATAGATGGCCAGCGGGGGGCTGAAGCTTTCTTT. It specifies CASSIDGQRGAEAFF.

This clonotype was found many times. The chain has TRBV4-1 and TRBJ1-1; 8 bases match TRBD1. The CDR3 sequence is 14 residues long. The junction had 8 bases not matched to a gene; V was cut back by 0 bases and J by 11 bases. From germline, CDR1 is MGHRA and CDR2 YSYEKL. The DNA of the CDR3 is TGCGCCAGCAGCCAAGAACGGACAGGGCAGAATGCTTTCTTT. Its translation: CASSQERTGQNAFF.

The chain combines TRBV5-1 with TRBJ2-7; a possible D gene is TRBD1 (6 bases). CDR1 is SGHRS and CDR2 is YFSETQ in the germline V gene. V gave up 4 bases and J gave up 7 bases, with 18 bases separating them. The CDR3 covers 14 residues. The CDR3 DNA reads as TGCGCCAGCAGCATAGGACAGAGCCCGGGTGAGCAGTACTTC. It specifies CASSIGQSPGEQYF. The full variable domain, in which reference TRBV5-1 and TRBJ2-7 provide the parts outside the CDR3, is KAGVTQTPRYLIKTRGQQVTLSCSPISGHRSVSWYQQTPGQGLQFLFEYFSETQRNKGNFPGRFSGRQFSNSRSEMNVSTLELGDSALYLCASSIGQSPGEQYFGPGTRLTVT.

This clonotype was observed a few times. The CDR3 protein is CASRGQVDSPLHF. DNA for the CDR3: TGTGCCAGTCGCGGACAGGTCGATTCACCCCTCCACTTT. J is TRBJ1-6 and V is TRBV19; 7 nucleotides line up with TRBD1. Per germline, CDR1 LNHDA and CDR2 SQIVND (reference sequence). The CDR3 consists of 13 residues. Unmatched junction bases numbered 6, after V lost 8 bases and J lost 8 bases.

Only a few counts were recorded for this clonotype. V and J are TRBV5-4 and TRBJ2-5, with D possibly matching TRBD2 (5 bases). CDR1 and CDR2 from the germline V gene are SGHNT and YYREEE (reference sequence). The V and J ends lost 1 base and 4 bases respectively, with 11 bases between them. The length of the CDR3 is 14 residues. The DNA of the CDR3 is TGTGCCAGCAGCTTGTTCAGAGGAGGAGAGACCCAGTACTTC. It translates to CASSLFRGGETQYF.

This sequence joins TRBV7-9 and TRBJ1-4, with D maybe TRBD1 (6 bases). CDR3 length: 15 amino acids. From germline, CDR1 is SEHNR and CDR2 FQNEAQ (reference sequence). V dropped 5 bases and J dropped 3 bases, with 13 bases sitting between them. CDR3 sequence reads: CASSLQGMSNEKLFF. CDR3 nucleotides: TGTGCCAGCAGCCTCCAGGGGATGTCTAATGAAAAACTGTTTTTT. Drawing the rest from reference TRBV7-9 and TRBJ1-4, the complete variable domain is DTGVSQNPRHKITKRGQNVTFRCDPISEHNRLYWYRQTLGQGPEFLTYFQNEAQLEKSRLLSDRFSAERPKGSFSTLEIQRTEQGDSAMYLCASSLQGMSNEKLFFGSGTQLSVL.

The V call is TRBV4-3, the J call TRBJ1-2; D is ambiguous. V was clipped by 1 base and J by 6 bases, with 15 bases between them. Germline V gene sequence: CDR1 LGHNA, CDR2 YSLEER. This CDR3 comprises 15 residues. The CDR3, as DNA: TGCGCCAGCAGCCAAGCGGAGTGGGGTGGGAATGGCTACACCTTC. Translating gives CASSQAEWGGNGYTF.